This T cell receptor (beta chain) emerged from a study of cytomegalovirus exposure and HLA in healthy donors. General study points: There were several of the most significant clusters that appeared linked to common viral pathogens in a later analysis.

Use of 60 Vbeta and 13 Jbeta primers characterized the PCR. TCRdb's table, derived via immunoSEQ multiplex PCR, lists solely in-frame clones and lacks some. The sample shows 110,000 or so clones, approximately 81% of them seen only once. Turning to this clone: Its antigen is not known.

The sequenced material came from PBMCs. This receptor was taken from a woman aged 30 to 39 in good health and CMV-seronegative.

The CDR3 DNA reads TGTGCCAGCAGATTGGGACAGGGGGCTAGTTACAAGCAGTACTTC. It encodes CASRLGQGASYKQYF. The chain employs TRBV6-5 and TRBJ2-7, with 12 bases matching TRBD1. Germline V gene data show CDR1 as MNHEY and CDR2 as SVGAGI. The CDR3 consists of 15 residues. V dropped 6 bases and J dropped 8; count of bases not matched to a gene: 11.